The text below deals with one TCR beta chain. What it binds is not known. Only in-frame clones appear in the TCRdb table, and some are missing; sequencing was by immunoSEQ multiplex PCR. The table has almost 250,000 clones, under 80% seen once; the top ten hold over 15%. Trimming pared 4 bases from V and 5 bases from J, leaving 12 bases between. The CDR3 loop spans 13 amino acids. CDR1 and CDR2 (germline): MDHEN, SYDVKM. The sample belongs to a study of cytotoxic CD8 clonotypes in ibrutinib-treated CLL. Broader study findings: Public clonotypes were seen rarely and were contracted or stable on treatment. Higher clonality was seen at ibrutinib response and a return toward baseline at progression.

The origin of this receptor is a human donor with chronic lymphocytic leukemia. Sample: PBMCs, taken after 24 months of ibrutinib treatment. The genes are TRBV28 and TRBJ2-7; either TRBD1 or TRBD2 may fit D (5 bases each). The CDR3 nucleotides read TGTGCCAGCAGTTCGCCCGGGGACCACGAGCAGTACTTC. Translated: CASSSPGDHEQYF.